This T cell receptor beta chain was captured by sequencing in a study of blood T cell repertoires in COVID-19 (dated by TCRdb to the early 2020s). Study-level background: Samples from collaborators originated in the United States, Italy and Spain and spanned both the acute and convalescent phases of COVID-19. Sample metadata almost always included a de-identified subject ID, COVID-19 status, age in years and sex. A freely available public database, intended as a resource for researchers studying the immune response to SARS-CoV-2, is where the repertoires were released. Where available, HLA class I and class II types were taken from metadata supplied by the sample provider and were not determined by assay-based typing. The material from the prospective study consisted of cDNA or gDNA derived from T cells, B-cell-depleted T cells, or PBMCs. The samples were drawn from two sources: the first 160 participants of the ongoing ImmuneRACE study, and fewer than 1,500 subjects contributed by 6 global collaborators. Deeply sampled blood TCRbeta repertoires from subjects exposed to, actively infected with, or recovered from COVID-19 were included in the dataset. Study-wide conclusions, independent of this receptor: The quantity of clinical and demographic metadata differed by source and by participant and was supplied without curation.

Concerning this clone: This receptor's antigen is unknown. It has no much larger one-base neighbor in the sample; base qualities were not kept.

In Seattle, one collaborating source enrolled patients while the infection was active and tracked those patients longitudinally over the course of disease. Whole blood was collected in K2EDTA tubes by collaborating institutions according to the institutions' own protocols. For TCRbeta analysis, collaborators shipped samples as frozen whole blood, isolated PBMCs, or DNA extracted from either of those sample types. TCRbeta CDR3 regions were amplified from genomic DNA by means of the immunoSEQ Assay, a bias-controlled multiplex PCR. The original methods were these. The number of nucleated cells in each sample was estimated by amplification of reference gene primers within the assay. Sequence reads were collapsed and filtered to measure the absolute abundance of every unique TCRbeta CDR3 rearrangement. For each sample, productive Simpson clonality was calculated as the square root of Simpson's diversity index over productive rearrangements. The source is immuneACCESS, and TCRdb retained only in-frame sequences with V and J called. Part of the clones is not carried over; for the studies checked, unresolved V genes explain less than half of this, and the remainder is unexplained. The V and J calls and clone size are taken from that table; D and trimming were inferred from the DNA. The sample records 200,000 to 300,000 clones, approximately 91% of which are singletons. 2% to 3% of the sample is in the top ten clones.

The source material was peripheral blood. The sequence came from a person between 18 and 30 years old with COVID-19, enrolled during active disease.

The nucleotide sequence reads as follows: TGTGCCAGCAGCCTACAGGGGAGAGAGGAGCTGTTTTTT. It encodes CASSLQGREELFF. The chain is assembled from TRBV6-6 and TRBJ2-2; TRBD1 fits 7 bases in the junction. The germline V end is reduced by 6 bases and the J end by 10 bases; junction bases left unmatched: 8. The CDR3 contains 13 residues, cysteine and phenylalanine counted. The only DNA kept is the CDR3, 39 bases in frame from the first base. The germline V gene (reference sequence) specifies MNHNY as CDR1 and SVGAGI as CDR2.